This TCR beta chain was documented in a study of blood T cell repertoires in COVID-19. Across the whole study: PBMCs, B-cell-depleted T cells, or T cells were the source of the cDNA or gDNA that made up the material.

This study enrolled people aged about 18 to 100 from about 24 US geographic areas. As handled by the study authors: Estimates of nucleated cell counts were drawn from the amplification of reference gene primers. Measured with immunoSEQ multiplex PCR; TCRdb has only the in-frame clones, and not every one. Clone size and V and J calls were adopted from that table, with D and trimming inferred from the DNA. The table includes 250,000 or so clones, approximately 89% detected once. The length of the CDR3 is 14 residues. Germline V gene lookup returns CDR1 SGHNT and CDR2 YYREEE (reference sequence). V lost 5 bases to trimming and J lost 10 bases; unmatched junction nucleotides: 12.

Sequenced material: PBMCs or T cells enriched from blood (not recorded which). The chain couples TRBV5-4 to TRBJ2-7; 10 bases fit TRBD1. The TCR originated in a woman in her late teens or twenties who had recovered from COVID-19. The CDR3 region is CASSDRQGAPGQYF. The DNA of the CDR3 is TGTGCCAGCAGTGACAGACAGGGGGCGCCGGGACAGTACTTC.